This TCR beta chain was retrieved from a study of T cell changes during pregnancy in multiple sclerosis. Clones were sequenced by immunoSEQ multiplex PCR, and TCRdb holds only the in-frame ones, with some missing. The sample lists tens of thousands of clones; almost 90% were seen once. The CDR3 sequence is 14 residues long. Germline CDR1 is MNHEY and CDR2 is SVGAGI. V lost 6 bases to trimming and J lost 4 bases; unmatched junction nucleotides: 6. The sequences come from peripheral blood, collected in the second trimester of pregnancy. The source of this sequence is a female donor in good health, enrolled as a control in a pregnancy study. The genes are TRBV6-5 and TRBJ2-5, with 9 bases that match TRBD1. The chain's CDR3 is CASRATGGAETQYF. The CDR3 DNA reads TGTGCCAGCAGGGCCACAGGGGGCGCAGAGACCCAGTACTTC.